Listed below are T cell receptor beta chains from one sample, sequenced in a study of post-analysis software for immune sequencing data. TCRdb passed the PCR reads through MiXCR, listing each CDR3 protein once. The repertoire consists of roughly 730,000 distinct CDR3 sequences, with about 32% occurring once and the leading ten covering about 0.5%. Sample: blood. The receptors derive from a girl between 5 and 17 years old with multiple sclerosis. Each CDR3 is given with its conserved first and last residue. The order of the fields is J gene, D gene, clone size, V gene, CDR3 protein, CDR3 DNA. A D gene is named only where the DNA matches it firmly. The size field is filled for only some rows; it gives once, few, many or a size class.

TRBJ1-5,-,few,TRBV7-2,CASSLVMQPQHF,TGTGCCAGCAGCTTAGTGATGCAGCCCCAGCATTTT
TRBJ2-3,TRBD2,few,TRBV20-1,CSALGAGGRADTQYF,TGCAGTGCTCTAGGAGCGGGAGGGCGAGCAGATACGCAGTATTTT
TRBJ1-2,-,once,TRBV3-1,CVSSQEARIGYYGYTF,TGTGTCAGCAGCCAAGAAGCAAGAATTGGATACTATGGCTACACCTTC
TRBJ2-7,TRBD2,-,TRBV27,CASTRGEASGSPYEQYF,TGTGCCAGCACCAGGGGAGAGGCTAGCGGGAGCCCCTACGAGCAGTACTTC
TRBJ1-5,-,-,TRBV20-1,CSASVGTSLSNQPQHF,TGCAGTGCTAGCGTCGGGACATCCCTCTCCAATCAGCCCCAGCATTTT
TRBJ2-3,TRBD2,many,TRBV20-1,CSASGLAGRLADTQYF,TGCAGTGCATCGGGACTAGCGGGAAGGTTGGCCGATACGCAGTATTTT
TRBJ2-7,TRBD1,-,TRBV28,CASSLFGTGGYEQYF,TGTGCCAGCAGTTTATTTGGGACAGGGGGTTACGAGCAGTACTTC
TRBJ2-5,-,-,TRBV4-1,CASSHPLEGQYF,TGCGCCAGCAGCCACCCTCTGGAGGGCCAGTACTTC
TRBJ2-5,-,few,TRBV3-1,CASSPFRGGGRETQYF,TGTGCCAGCAGCCCGTTTCGAGGGGGGGGGCGGGAGACCCAGTACTTC
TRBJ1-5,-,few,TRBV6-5,CASSGDRSSNQPQHF,TGTGCCAGCAGTGGAGACAGGAGTAGCAATCAGCCCCAGCATTTT
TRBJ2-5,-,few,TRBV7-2,CASSLSDFSEQYF,TGTGCCAGCAGCTTATCGGATTTTAGTGAGCAGTACTTC
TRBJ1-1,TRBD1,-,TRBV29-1,CSVPGGGYPGTEAFF,TGCAGCGTCCCAGGGGGTGGATACCCCGGCACTGAAGCTTTCTTT
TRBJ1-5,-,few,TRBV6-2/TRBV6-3,CASSTLGQTYSNQPQHF,TGTGCCAGCAGTACCCTCGGACAGACTTATAGCAATCAGCCCCAGCATTTT
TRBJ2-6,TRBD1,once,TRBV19,CASSIIQGLSGANVLTF,TGTGCCAGTAGTATTATACAGGGGCTGTCTGGGGCCAACGTCCTAACTTTC
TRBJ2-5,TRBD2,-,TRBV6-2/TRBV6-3,CASSYSTSGSYQETQYF,TGTGCCAGCAGTTACTCGACTAGCGGGAGTTACCAAGAGACCCAGTACTTC
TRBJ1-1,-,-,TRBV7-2,CASSLGSSNKAFF,TGTGCCAGCAGCTTAGGGAGCAGTAATAAAGCTTTCTTT
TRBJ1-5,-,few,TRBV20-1,CSARDGAGVGDQPQHF,TGCAGTGCTAGAGATGGAGCAGGAGTCGGGGATCAGCCCCAGCATTTT
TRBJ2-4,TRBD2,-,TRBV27,CASGMRGRNIQYF,TGTGCCAGCGGTATGCGGGGGAGGAACATTCAGTACTTC
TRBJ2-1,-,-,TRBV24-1,CATSDLPHAGTYNEQFF,TGTGCCACCAGTGACCTTCCGCACGCAGGTACATACAATGAGCAGTTCTTC
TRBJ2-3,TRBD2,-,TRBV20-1,CSARSGIITDTQYF,TGCAGTGCTAGAAGCGGGATAATCACAGATACGCAGTATTTT
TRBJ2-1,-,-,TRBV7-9,CASTPGGNEQFF,TGTGCCAGCACCCCCGGAGGCAATGAGCAGTTCTTC
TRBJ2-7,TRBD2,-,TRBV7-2,CASSLVPLGRAYEQYF,TGTGCCAGCAGCCTCGTTCCTTTGGGGAGGGCCTACGAGCAGTACTTC
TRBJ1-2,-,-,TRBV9,CASRGPGYTF,TGTGCCAGCAGAGGGCCGGGATACACCTTC
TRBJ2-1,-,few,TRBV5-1,CASSWGEVSGRNEQFF,TGCGCCAGCAGCTGGGGTGAGGTTTCGGGACGCAATGAGCAGTTCTTC
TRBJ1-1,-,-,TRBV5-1,CASSPVGGRRLTEAFF,TGCGCCAGCAGCCCGGTGGGGGGGCGTAGACTCACTGAAGCTTTCTTT
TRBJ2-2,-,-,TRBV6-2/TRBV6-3,CASSYRNRQEQGTNTGELFF,TGTGCCAGCAGTTACCGCAACCGACAAGAACAAGGGACAAACACCGGGGAGCTGTTTTTT
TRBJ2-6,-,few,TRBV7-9,CASSFLTGANVLTF,TGTGCCAGCAGCTTCCTTACTGGGGCCAACGTCCTGACTTTC
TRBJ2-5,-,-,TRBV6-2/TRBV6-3,CASSYSSGAPYQETQYF,TGTGCCAGCAGTTACTCTTCGGGGGCACCGTACCAAGAGACCCAGTACTTC
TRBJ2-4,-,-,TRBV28,CAGSLPGEAIQYF,TGTGCCGGCAGTTTGCCAGGGGAGGCCATTCAGTACTTC
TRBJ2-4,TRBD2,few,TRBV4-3,CASSQTSLAGGRAKNIQYF,TGCGCCAGCAGCCAAACGTCCCTAGCGGGAGGGAGGGCCAAAAACATTCAGTACTTC
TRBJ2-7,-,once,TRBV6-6,CAGSYRGGMGQDEQYF,TGTGCCGGCAGTTACAGGGGCGGGATGGGGCAGGACGAGCAGTACTTC
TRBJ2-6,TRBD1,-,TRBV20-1,CSARDGAGGTGANVLTF,TGCAGTGCTAGAGATGGCGCAGGGGGCACTGGGGCCAACGTCCTGACTTTC
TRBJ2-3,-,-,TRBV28,CASSFPGRDTDTQYF,TGTGCCAGCAGTTTCCCGGGACGGGACACAGATACGCAGTATTTT
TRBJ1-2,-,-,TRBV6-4,CASSDRSGGLGYTF,TGTGCCAGCAGTGACCGGTCCGGCGGGTTGGGCTACACCTTC
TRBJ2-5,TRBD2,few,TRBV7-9,CASSSVAGAEQYF,TGTGCCAGCAGCTCGGTAGCGGGTGCAGAGCAGTACTTC
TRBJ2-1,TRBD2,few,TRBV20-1,CSARTGGSKREQFF,TGCAGTGCTAGAACGGGCGGGAGCAAGAGGGAGCAGTTCTTC
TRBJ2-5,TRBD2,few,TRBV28,CASSWERGLIQTQYF,TGTGCCAGCAGTTGGGAGCGGGGGCTCATCCAGACCCAGTACTTC
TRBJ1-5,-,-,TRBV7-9,CASSPGGYDEPQHF,TGTGCCAGCAGCCCGGGGGGCTATGATGAGCCCCAGCATTTT
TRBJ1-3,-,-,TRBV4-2,CASGTGTGASGNTIYF,TGTGCCAGCGGTACCGGGACTGGAGCCTCTGGAAACACCATATATTTT
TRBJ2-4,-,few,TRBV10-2,CASSFSQPGATKNIQYF,TGCGCCAGCAGTTTCTCCCAACCTGGGGCGACCAAAAACATTCAGTACTTC
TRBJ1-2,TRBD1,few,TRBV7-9,CASSLDGTGAKYGYTF,TGTGCCAGCAGCTTAGATGGGACAGGGGCGAAATATGGCTACACCTTC
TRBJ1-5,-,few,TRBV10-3,CATKGLDQPQHF,TGTGCCACGAAGGGGCTTGACCAGCCCCAGCATTTT
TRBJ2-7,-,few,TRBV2,CASIRGGPSSYEQYF,TGTGCCAGCATTAGGGGGGGGCCGAGCTCCTACGAGCAGTACTTC
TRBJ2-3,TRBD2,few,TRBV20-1,CSARRDYYTDTQYF,TGCAGTGCTAGAAGGGACTATTACACAGATACGCAGTATTTT
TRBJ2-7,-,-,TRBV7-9,CASSLVSSWGAEQYF,TGTGCCAGTAGCTTAGTGAGTTCTTGGGGGGCCGAGCAGTACTTC
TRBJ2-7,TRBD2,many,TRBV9,CASSPSGLAGEQYF,TGTGCCAGCAGCCCCTCCGGACTAGCGGGGGAGCAGTACTTC
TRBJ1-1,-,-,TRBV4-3,CASSIWVSGRRYTEAFF,TGCGCCAGCAGCATCTGGGTCTCAGGGCGGAGGTACACTGAAGCTTTCTTT
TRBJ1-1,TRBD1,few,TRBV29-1,CSVVTVGGQSLNTEAFF,TGCAGCGTAGTAACCGTCGGGGGACAGTCACTGAACACTGAAGCTTTCTTT
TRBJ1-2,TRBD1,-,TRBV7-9,CATLFEGGIGYGYTF,TGTGCCACCCTCTTCGAAGGGGGCATTGGCTATGGCTACACCTTC